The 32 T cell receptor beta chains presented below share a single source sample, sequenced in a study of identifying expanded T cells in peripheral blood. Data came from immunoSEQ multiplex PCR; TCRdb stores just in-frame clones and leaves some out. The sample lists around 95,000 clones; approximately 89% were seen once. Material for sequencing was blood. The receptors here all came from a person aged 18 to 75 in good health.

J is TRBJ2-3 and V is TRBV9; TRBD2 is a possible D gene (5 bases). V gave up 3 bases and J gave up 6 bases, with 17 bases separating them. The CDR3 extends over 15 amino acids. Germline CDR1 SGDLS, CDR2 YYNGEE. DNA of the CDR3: TGTGCCAGCAGCGCGGACTCCCCTGCGATGGATACGCAGTATTTT. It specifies CASSADSPAMDTQYF. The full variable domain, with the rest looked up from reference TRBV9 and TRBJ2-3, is DSGVTQTPKHLITATGQRVTLRCSPRSGDLSVYWYQQSLDQGLQFLIQYYNGEERAKGNILERFSAQQFPDLHSELNLSSLELGDSALYFCASSADSPAMDTQYFGPGTRLTVL.

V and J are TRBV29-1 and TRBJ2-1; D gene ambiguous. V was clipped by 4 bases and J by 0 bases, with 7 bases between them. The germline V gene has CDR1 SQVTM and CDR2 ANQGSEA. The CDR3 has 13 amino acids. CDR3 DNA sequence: TGCAGCGTTGCGGTTAGCTCCTACAATGAGCAGTTCTTC. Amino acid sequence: CSVAVSSYNEQFF.

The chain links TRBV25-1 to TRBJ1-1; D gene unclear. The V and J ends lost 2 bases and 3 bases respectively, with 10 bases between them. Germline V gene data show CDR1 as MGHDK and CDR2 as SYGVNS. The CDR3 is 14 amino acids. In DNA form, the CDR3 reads TGTGCCAGCAGTGAAGCGGGCCGGTACACTGAAGCTTTCTTT. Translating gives CASSEAGRYTEAFF.

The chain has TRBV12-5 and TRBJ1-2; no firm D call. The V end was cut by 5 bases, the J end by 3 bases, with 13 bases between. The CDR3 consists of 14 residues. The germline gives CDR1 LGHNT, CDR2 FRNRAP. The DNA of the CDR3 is TGTGCTAGTGGTCCACCGGAGGGTGACTATGGCTACACCTTC. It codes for CASGPPEGDYGYTF.

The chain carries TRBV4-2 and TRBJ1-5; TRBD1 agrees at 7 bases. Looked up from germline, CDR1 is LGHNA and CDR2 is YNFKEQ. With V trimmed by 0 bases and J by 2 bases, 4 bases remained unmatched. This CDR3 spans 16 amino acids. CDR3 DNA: TGTGCCAGCAGCCAAGAACAGGGGAAGGGCAATCAGCCCCAGCATTTT. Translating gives CASSQEQGKGNQPQHF.

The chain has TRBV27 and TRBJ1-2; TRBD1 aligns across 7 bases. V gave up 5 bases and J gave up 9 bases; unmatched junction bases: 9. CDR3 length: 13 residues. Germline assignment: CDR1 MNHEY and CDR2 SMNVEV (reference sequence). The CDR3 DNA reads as TGTGCCAGCAGTCCCCGACAGGGAGGTAGCTACACCTTC. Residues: CASSPRQGGSYTF.

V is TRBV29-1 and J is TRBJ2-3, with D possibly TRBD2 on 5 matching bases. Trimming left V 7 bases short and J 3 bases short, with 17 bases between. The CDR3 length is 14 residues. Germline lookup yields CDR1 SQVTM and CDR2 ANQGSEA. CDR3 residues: CSADRESKTDTQYF. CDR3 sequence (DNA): TGCAGCGCCGACCGGGAATCTAAGACAGATACGCAGTATTTT.

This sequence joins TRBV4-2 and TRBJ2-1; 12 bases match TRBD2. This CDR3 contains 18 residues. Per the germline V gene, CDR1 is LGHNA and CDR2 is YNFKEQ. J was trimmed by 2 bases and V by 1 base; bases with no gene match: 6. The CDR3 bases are TGTGCCAGCAGCCAAGGGACTAGCGGGGAACGTACCTACAATGAGCAGTTCTTC. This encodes CASSQGTSGERTYNEQFF.

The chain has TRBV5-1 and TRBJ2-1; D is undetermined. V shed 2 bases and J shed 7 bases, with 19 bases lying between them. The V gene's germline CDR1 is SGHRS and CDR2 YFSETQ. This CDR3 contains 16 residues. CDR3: CASSLMRSSDFNEQFF. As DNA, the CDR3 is TGCGCCAGCAGCTTAATGAGGTCGAGTGATTTTAATGAGCAGTTCTTC.

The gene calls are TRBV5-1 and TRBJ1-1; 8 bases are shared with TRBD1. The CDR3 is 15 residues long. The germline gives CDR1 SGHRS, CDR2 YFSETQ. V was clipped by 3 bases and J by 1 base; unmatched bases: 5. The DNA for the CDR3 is TGCGCCAGCAGCTCCGACGGACAGGGGAACACTGAAGCTTTCTTT. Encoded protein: CASSSDGQGNTEAFF.

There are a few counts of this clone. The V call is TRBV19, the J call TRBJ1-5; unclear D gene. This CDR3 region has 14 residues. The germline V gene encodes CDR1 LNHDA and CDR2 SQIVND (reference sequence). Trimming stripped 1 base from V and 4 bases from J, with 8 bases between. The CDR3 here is CASSIGRMNQPQHF. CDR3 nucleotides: TGTGCCAGTAGTATAGGCCGAATGAATCAGCCCCAGCATTTT.

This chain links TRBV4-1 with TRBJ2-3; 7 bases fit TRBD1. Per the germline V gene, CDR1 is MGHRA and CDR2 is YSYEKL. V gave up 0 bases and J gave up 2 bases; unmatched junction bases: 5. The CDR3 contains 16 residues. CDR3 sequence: CASSQDPGQLTDTQYF. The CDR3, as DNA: TGCGCCAGCAGCCAAGACCCGGGACAGCTCACAGATACGCAGTATTTT.

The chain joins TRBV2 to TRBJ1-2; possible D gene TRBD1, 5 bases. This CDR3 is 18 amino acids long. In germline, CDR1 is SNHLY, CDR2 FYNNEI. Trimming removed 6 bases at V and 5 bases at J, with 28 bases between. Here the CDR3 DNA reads TGTGCCAGCAGCGGGGGACGGGGAGGGATTGCACCCTCGTATGGCTACACCTTC. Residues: CASSGGRGGIAPSYGYTF.

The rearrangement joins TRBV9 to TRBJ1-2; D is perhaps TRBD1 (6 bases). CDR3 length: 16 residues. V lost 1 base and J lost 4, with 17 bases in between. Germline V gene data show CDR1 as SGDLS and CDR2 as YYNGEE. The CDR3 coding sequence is TGTGCCAGCAGCGTAACCCCTACAGGGTTTTTCTATGGCTACACCTTC. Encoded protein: CASSVTPTGFFYGYTF.

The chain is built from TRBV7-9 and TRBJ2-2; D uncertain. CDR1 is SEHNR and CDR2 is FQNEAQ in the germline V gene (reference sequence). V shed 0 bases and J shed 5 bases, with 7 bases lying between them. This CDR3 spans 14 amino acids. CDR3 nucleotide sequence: TGTGCCAGCAGCTTAGCATTGGAAACCGGGGAGCTGTTTTTT. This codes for CASSLALETGELFF. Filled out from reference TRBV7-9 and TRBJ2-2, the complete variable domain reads DTGVSQNPRHKITKRGQNVTFRCDPISEHNRLYWYRQTLGQGPEFLTYFQNEAQLEKSRLLSDRFSAERPKGSFSTLEIQRTEQGDSAMYLCASSLALETGELFFGEGSRLTVL.

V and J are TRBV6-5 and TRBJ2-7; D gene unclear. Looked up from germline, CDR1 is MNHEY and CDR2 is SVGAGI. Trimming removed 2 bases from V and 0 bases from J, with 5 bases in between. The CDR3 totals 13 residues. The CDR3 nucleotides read TGTGCCAGCAGTTACGCCCACTCCTACGAGCAGTACTTC. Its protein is CASSYAHSYEQYF.

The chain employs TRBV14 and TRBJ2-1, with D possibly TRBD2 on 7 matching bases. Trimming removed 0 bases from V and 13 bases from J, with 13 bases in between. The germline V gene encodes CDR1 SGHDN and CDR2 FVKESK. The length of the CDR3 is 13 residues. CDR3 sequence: CASSQDTGGRQFF. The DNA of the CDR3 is TGTGCCAGCAGCCAAGATACGGGGGGCAGACAGTTCTTC.

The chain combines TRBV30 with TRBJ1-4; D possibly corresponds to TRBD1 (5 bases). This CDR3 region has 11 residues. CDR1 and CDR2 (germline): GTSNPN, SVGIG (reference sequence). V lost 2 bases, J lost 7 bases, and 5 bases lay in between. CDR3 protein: CAWSRGEKLFF. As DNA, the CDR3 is TGTGCCTGGAGTAGGGGTGAAAAACTGTTTTTT.

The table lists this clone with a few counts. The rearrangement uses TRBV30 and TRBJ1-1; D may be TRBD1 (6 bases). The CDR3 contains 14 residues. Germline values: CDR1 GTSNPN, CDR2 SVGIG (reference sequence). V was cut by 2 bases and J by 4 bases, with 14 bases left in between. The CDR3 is CAWSMTTGRTEAFF. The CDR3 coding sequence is TGTGCCTGGAGTATGACAACAGGGCGCACTGAAGCTTTCTTT.

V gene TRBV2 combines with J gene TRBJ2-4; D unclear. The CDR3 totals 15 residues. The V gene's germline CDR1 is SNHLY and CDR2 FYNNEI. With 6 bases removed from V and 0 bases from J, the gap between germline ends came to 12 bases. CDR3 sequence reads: CASRETSIAKNIQYF. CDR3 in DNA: TGTGCCAGCAGGGAAACCTCGATAGCCAAAAACATTCAGTACTTC.

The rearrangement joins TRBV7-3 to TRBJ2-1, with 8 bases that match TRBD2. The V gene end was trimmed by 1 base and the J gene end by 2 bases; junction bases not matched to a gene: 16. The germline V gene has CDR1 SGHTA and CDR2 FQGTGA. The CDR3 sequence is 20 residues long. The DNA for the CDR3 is TGTGCCAGCAGCTTAAAAGGCACGGCAAGCGGGGGTTCCACCTACAATGAGCAGTTCTTC. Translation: CASSLKGTASGGSTYNEQFF.

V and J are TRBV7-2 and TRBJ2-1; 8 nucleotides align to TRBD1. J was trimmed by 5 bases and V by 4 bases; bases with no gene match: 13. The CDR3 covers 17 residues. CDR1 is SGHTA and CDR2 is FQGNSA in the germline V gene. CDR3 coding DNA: TGTGCCAGCAGCTACACCAGGACAGGGTTAATACACAATGAGCAGTTCTTC. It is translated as CASSYTRTGLIHNEQFF.

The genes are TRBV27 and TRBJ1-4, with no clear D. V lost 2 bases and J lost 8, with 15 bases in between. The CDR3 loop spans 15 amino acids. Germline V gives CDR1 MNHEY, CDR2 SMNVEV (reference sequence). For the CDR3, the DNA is TGTGCCAGCAGTTTAGGTTCCAAAGGCGGAGAAAAACTGTTTTTT. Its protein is CASSLGSKGGEKLFF.

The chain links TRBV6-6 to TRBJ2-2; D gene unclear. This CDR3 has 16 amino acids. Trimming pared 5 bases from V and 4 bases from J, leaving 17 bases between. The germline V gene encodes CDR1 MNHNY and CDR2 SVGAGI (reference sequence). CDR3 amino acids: CASSVFRRQATGELFF. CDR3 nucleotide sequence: TGTGCCAGCAGTGTGTTCAGAAGGCAAGCCACCGGGGAGCTGTTTTTT.

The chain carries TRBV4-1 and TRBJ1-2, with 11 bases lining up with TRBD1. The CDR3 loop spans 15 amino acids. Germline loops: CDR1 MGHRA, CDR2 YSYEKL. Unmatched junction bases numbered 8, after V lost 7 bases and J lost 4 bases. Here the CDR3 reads CASTLGQGAFYGYTF. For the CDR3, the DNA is TGCGCCAGCACCCTAGGACAGGGGGCATTCTATGGCTACACCTTC.

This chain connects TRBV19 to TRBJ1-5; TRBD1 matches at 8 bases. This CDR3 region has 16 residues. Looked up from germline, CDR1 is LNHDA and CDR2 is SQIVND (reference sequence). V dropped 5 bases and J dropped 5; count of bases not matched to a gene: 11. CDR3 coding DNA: TGTGCCAGTAGTCTCCGCAGGGGGCGAGATGATCAGCCCCAGCATTTT. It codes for CASSLRRGRDDQPQHF.

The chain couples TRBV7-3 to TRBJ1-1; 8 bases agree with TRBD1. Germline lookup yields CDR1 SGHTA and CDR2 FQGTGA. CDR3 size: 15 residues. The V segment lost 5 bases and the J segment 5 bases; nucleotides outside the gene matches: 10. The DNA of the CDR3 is TGTGCCAGCAGCCCTGGCAGGGGGCTGGAGACTGAAGCTTTCTTT. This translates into CASSPGRGLETEAFF.

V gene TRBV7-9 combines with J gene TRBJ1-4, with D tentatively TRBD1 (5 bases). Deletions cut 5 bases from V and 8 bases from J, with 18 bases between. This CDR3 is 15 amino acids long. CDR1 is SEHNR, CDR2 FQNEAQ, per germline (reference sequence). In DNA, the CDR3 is TGTGCCAGCAGCCCAGCAGGGCAGGGAAGGGAAAAACTGTTTTTT. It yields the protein CASSPAGQGREKLFF.

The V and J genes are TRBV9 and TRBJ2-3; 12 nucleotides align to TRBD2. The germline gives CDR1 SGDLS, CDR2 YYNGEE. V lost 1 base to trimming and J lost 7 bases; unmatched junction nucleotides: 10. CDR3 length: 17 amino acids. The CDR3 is CASSVTSGLAGGNTQYF. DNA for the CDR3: TGTGCCAGCAGCGTAACCTCGGGTCTAGCGGGAGGGAATACGCAGTATTTT. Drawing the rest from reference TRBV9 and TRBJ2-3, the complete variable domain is DSGVTQTPKHLITATGQRVTLRCSPRSGDLSVYWYQQSLDQGLQFLIQYYNGEERAKGNILERFSAQQFPDLHSELNLSSLELGDSALYFCASSVTSGLAGGNTQYFGPGTRLTVL.

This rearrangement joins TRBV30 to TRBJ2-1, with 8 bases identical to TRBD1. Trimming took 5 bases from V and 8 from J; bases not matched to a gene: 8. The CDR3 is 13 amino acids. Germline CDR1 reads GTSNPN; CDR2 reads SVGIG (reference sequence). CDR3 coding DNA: TGTGCCTGGGACAGGGGAGTAACCCATGAGCAGTTCTTC. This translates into CAWDRGVTHEQFF. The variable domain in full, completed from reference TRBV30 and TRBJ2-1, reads SQTIHQWPATLVQPVGSPLSLECTVEGTSNPNLYWYRQAAGRGLQLLFYSVGIGQISSEVPQNLSASRPQDRQFILSSKKLLLSDSGFYLCAWDRGVTHEQFFGPGTRLTVL.

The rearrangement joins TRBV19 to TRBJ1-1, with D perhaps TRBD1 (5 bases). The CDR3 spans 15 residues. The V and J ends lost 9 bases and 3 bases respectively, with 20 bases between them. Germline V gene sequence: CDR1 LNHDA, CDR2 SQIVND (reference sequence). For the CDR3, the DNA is TGTGCCAGCTGCCCCCGGGGAGGGGAGGACACTGAAGCTTTCTTT. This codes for CASCPRGGEDTEAFF. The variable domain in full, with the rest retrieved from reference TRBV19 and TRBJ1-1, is DGGITQSPKYLFRKEGQNVTLSCEQNLNHDAMYWYRQDPGQGLRLIYYSQIVNDFQKGDIAEGYSVSREKKESFPLTVTSAQKNPTAFYLCASCPRGGEDTEAFFGQGTRLTVV.

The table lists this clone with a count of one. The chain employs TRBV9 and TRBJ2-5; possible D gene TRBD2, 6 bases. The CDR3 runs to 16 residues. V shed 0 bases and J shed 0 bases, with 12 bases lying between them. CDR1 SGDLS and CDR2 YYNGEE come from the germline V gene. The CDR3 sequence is CASSVAGGIDQETQYF. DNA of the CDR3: TGTGCCAGCAGCGTAGCCGGCGGGATCGACCAAGAGACCCAGTACTTC. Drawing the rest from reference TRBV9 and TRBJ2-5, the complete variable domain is DSGVTQTPKHLITATGQRVTLRCSPRSGDLSVYWYQQSLDQGLQFLIQYYNGEERAKGNILERFSAQQFPDLHSELNLSSLELGDSALYFCASSVAGGIDQETQYFGPGTRLLVL.